The 23 T cell receptor beta chains below come from one sample, sequenced in a study of regulatory T cells in long-lasting Graves disease (TCRdb year 2021). In light of the paper, this sample's time point label describes: newly diagnosed GD, antithyroid drugs for less than 3 months. For both TCR sequencing and RNA sequencing, RNA was extracted from PBMCs in TRIzol. To prepare the library, multiplex PCR was applied. For sequencing, an Illumina HiSeq 4000 was employed. To build TCR beta libraries, CDR3 regions were amplified by Arm-PCR using iRepertoire HTBI primers. TCRdb's own reprocessing of the public reads used fastp at Q25 and MiXCR and kept productive beta chains. Each entry merges the rows of one CDR3 protein and shows their most common DNA and genes. The sample contains roughly 400,000 distinct CDR3 sequences, roughly 17% of them found a single time. The ten largest clones take up about 25% of the sample.

The sample also formed part of further work on T cells in Graves' hyperthyroidism and ophthalmopathy.

The sequencing here drew on peripheral blood mononuclear cells (PBMCs), taken at new diagnosis, from a patient treated with antithyroid drugs. The receptors originated from a woman younger than 30 with Graves disease. Donor details come from another sample of the same person, matched by shared clones.

The V call is TRBV10-3, the J call TRBJ1-1; D is perhaps TRBD1 (6 bases). CDR1 ENHRY and CDR2 SYGVKD come from the germline V gene. Trimming removed 3 bases from V and 7 bases from J, with 18 bases in between. The CDR3 is made up of 15 amino acids. The CDR3 nucleotides are TGTGCCATCAGTGACTTTAACAGGGAATCTGGTGAAGCTTTCTTT. Protein: CAISDFNRESGEAFF.

This clonotype was picked up a small number of times. This chain links TRBV9 with TRBJ2-1; tentative D call: TRBD2 (6 bases). CDR1 and CDR2 (germline): SGDLS, YYNGEE. The length of the CDR3 is 18 residues. V was cut by 0 bases and J by 0 bases, with 16 bases left in between. The CDR3 DNA follows: TGTGCCAGCAGCGTAGACGGGAGTGGGTCCAGCTCCTACAATGAGCAGTTCTTC. This translates into CASSVDGSGSSSYNEQFF.

The chain carries TRBV28 and TRBJ2-3; 13 nucleotides align to TRBD2. The end of the DNA is better explained by TRBJ2-1, so the J call may be wrong. Germline values: CDR1 MDHEN, CDR2 SYDVKM. The CDR3 contains 17 residues. The DNA of the CDR3 is TGTGCCAGCAGCCCAAAACTAGCGGGAGGGCCGGCAAGTGAGCAGTTCTTC. It encodes CASSPKLAGGPASEQFF.

Ten or more counts support this clonotype. This sequence joins TRBV6-1 and TRBJ1-6, with D possibly matching TRBD1 (6 bases). The germline gives CDR1 MNHNS, CDR2 SASEGT. The CDR3 consists of 13 residues. Trimming cost V 8 bases and J 5 bases, with 10 bases left between them. The DNA for the CDR3 is TGTGCCAGCCGCGGACAGCATAATTCACCCCTCCACTTT. Translating it yields CASRGQHNSPLHF.

This clonotype was counted at least ten times. The gene calls are TRBV12-3 or TRBV12-4 and TRBJ1-6; 8 nucleotides align to TRBD1. V lost 6 bases, J lost 6 bases, and 10 bases stayed unmatched. The CDR3 spans 16 residues. CDR3 sequence reads: CASRADRVVPNSPLHF. DNA for the CDR3: TGTGCCAGCAGGGCGGACAGGGTGGTTCCTAATTCACCCCTCCACTTT.

This clonotype was seen only a few times. The chain joins TRBV12-5 to TRBJ2-1; 7 bases agree with TRBD2. Per the germline V gene, CDR1 is LGHNT and CDR2 is FRNRAP. The CDR3 length is 13 residues. The V gene end was trimmed by 1 base and the J gene end by 9 bases; junction bases not matched to a gene: 3. The CDR3 protein is CASGLGGRTEQFF. CDR3 nucleotide sequence: TGTGCTAGTGGTTTGGGCGGGAGAACTGAGCAGTTCTTC.

This chain uses TRBV7-3 with TRBJ1-6; 8 bases match TRBD1. Germline V gene lookup returns CDR1 SGHTA and CDR2 FQGTGA. The CDR3 is 15 amino acids. V trimming: 4 bases; J trimming: 10 bases; junction bases outside the gene matches: 9. As DNA, the CDR3 is TGTGCCAGCAGCTCATCCGGGACAGGACAATCACCCCTCCACTTT. This codes for CASSSSGTGQSPLHF.

The CDR3, as DNA: TGCAGCGTTGATCCGGGACTAGCAGCCAGAGGGCAGTTCTTC. This gives the protein CSVDPGLAARGQFF. The chain has TRBV29-1 and TRBJ2-1, with 9 bases fitting TRBD2. This CDR3 is 14 amino acids long. V lost 3 bases, J lost 12 bases, and 12 bases stayed unmatched. Germline V gene data show CDR1 as SQVTM and CDR2 as ANQGSEA.

This clonotype was recorded at least ten times. This sequence joins TRBV28 and TRBJ2-5; D not certain. V was trimmed by 5 bases and J by 8 bases, leaving 15 bases between them. CDR1 MDHEN and CDR2 SYDVKM come from the germline V gene. CDR3 length: 13 amino acids. CDR3: CASSLPPLGTQYF. Here the CDR3 DNA reads TGTGCCAGCAGTCTACCCCCTCTAGGAACCCAGTACTTC. Supplemented by reference TRBV28 and TRBJ2-5, the full variable domain reads DVKVTQSSRYLVKRTGEKVFLECVQDMDHENMFWYRQDPGLGLRLIYFSYDVKMKEKGDIPEGYSVSREKKERFSLILESASTNQTSMYLCASSLPPLGTQYFGPGTRLLVL.

This clonotype was seen more than once but under ten times. A much bigger clone sits one base away, suggesting this may be a read error. The V call is TRBV2, the J call TRBJ2-1; TRBD2 might be the D (5 bases). The germline V gene encodes CDR1 SNHLY and CDR2 FYNNEI. The CDR3 loop spans 14 amino acids. Trimming stripped 6 bases from V and 6 bases from J, with 15 bases between. The CDR3 sequence: CASRTSSRCNEQFF. DNA for the CDR3: TGTGCCAGCAGAACTAGTTCACGCTGCAATGAGCAGTTCTTC. Full variable domain (outside the CDR3, taken from reference TRBV2 and TRBJ2-1): EPEVTQTPSHQVTQMGQEVILRCVPISNHLYFYWYRQILGQKVEFLVSFYNNEISEKSEIFDDQFSVERPDGSNFTLKIRSTKLEDSAMYFCASRTSSRCNEQFFGPGTRLTVL.

This clonotype turned up a few times. Just one base apart from a much larger clone, this may be a read error. V usage is TRBV29-1 and J usage is TRBJ2-5; D remains unclear. There are 13 residues in the CDR3. The germline CDR1 and CDR2 sequences are SQVTM and ANQGSEA. CDR3 coding DNA: TGCGGCGTGGCCTGGGGTGTTCAAGAGACCCAGTACTTC. Translation gives CGVAWGVQETQYF.

Only a few counts were recorded for this clonotype. This chain uses TRBV6-1 with TRBJ2-1; TRBD2 matches 9 bases. The CDR3 is 16 amino acids. The V segment lost 6 bases and the J segment 6 bases; nucleotides outside the gene matches: 12. The germline V gene has CDR1 MNHNS and CDR2 SASEGT. CDR3 DNA sequence: TGTGCCAGCAGCCCCCAGGGGTTAGCGGGAGCCAATGAGCAGTTCTTC. This gives the protein CASSPQGLAGANEQFF.

The V and J genes are TRBV7-8 and TRBJ1-6; no clear D. The CDR3 totals 16 residues. Trimming removed 1 base from V and 1 base from J, with 8 bases in between. In germline, CDR1 is SGHVS, CDR2 FQNEAQ. CDR3 sequence (DNA): TGTGCCAGCAGCTTAGTATTAGGTTCCTATAATTCACCCCTCCACTTT. Amino acids: CASSLVLGSYNSPLHF.

Regarding this clonotype: A read error likely explains this, since a far larger clone differs by one base. The rearrangement links TRBV11-2 to TRBJ2-1; D perhaps matches TRBD1 (5 bases). Germline V gene sequence: CDR1 SGHAT, CDR2 FQNNGV. This CDR3 region has 14 residues. Trimming removed 6 bases from V and 7 bases from J, with 16 bases in between. CDR3 protein: CASSLTGRSNEQFF. For the CDR3, the DNA is TGTGCCAGCAGTCTAACAGGCAGAAGTAATGAGCAGTTCTTC.

This rearrangement joins TRBV28 to TRBJ2-3; 12 nucleotides agree with TRBD2. V shed 0 bases and J 4 bases; nucleotides not matched to a gene: 11. The CDR3 contains 19 residues. The germline V gene encodes CDR1 MDHEN and CDR2 SYDVKM. The CDR3 bases are TGTGCCAGCAGTTTATGGCGTCGGGCTAGCGGGAGGGCCGCAGATACGCAGTATTTT. Protein sequence: CASSLWRRASGRAADTQYF.

This clonotype was seen ten or more times. The rearrangement uses TRBV28 and TRBJ1-2; the D is unclear. The CDR3 consists of 16 residues. Trimming pared 4 bases from V and 0 bases from J, leaving 15 bases between. Germline V gene lookup returns CDR1 MDHEN and CDR2 SYDVKM. The CDR3 DNA is TGTGCCAGCAGTTCCGCCGGGCTAAGTTCTAACTATGGCTACACCTTC. Translation: CASSSAGLSSNYGYTF.

The chain recombines TRBV6-2 or TRBV6-3 with TRBJ1-4; the D gene is possibly TRBD1 (6 bases). The V and J ends lost 5 bases and 2 bases respectively, with 15 bases between them. Germline assignment: CDR1 MNHEY and CDR2 SVGEGT. This CDR3 comprises 16 residues. The CDR3: CASSEEGGRTNEKLFF. As DNA, the CDR3 is TGTGCCAGCAGTGAAGAGGGGGGGCGCACTAATGAAAAACTGTTTTTT.

Ten or more counts support this clonotype. V gene TRBV20-1 combines with J gene TRBJ1-1, with D perhaps TRBD1 (6 bases). V lost 0 bases to trimming and J lost 7 bases, with 12 bases between them. CDR1 and CDR2 (germline): DFQATT, SNEGSKA (reference sequence). The CDR3 totals 13 residues. The CDR3 DNA sequence: TGCAGTGCTAGAGAGGGGGCGTTGGTTGAAGCTTTCTTT. Its protein is CSAREGALVEAFF.

This sequence joins TRBV11-3 and TRBJ1-2; D perhaps matches TRBD1 (5 bases). Germline V gene data show CDR1 as SGHNT and CDR2 as YENEEA. The CDR3 extends over 13 amino acids. Trimming cost V 1 base and J 3 bases, with 6 bases left between them. The CDR3 region is CASSLGDHYGYTF. CDR3 DNA sequence: TGTGCCAGCAGCTTAGGGGACCACTATGGCTACACCTTC. Supplemented by reference TRBV11-3 and TRBJ1-2, the full variable domain reads EAGVVQSPRYKIIEKKQPVAFWCNPISGHNTLYWYLQNLGQGPELLIRYENEEAVDDSQLPKDRFSAERLKGVDSTLKIQPAELGDSAVYLCASSLGDHYGYTFGSGTRLTVV.

Concerning this clonotype itself: A much larger clone lies one base from this, so it may be a read error. The chain joins TRBV6-2 or TRBV6-3 to TRBJ2-3, with 7 nucleotides matching TRBD1. The length of the CDR3 is 14 residues. CDR1 MNHEY and CDR2 SVGEGT come from the germline V gene. J gave up 3 bases and V 1 base, and 1 base lay outside the gene matches. The CDR3 DNA is TGTGCCAGCAGTTACTACAGGGGTACAGATACGCAGTATTTT. It translates to CASSYYRGTDTQYF.

In this sample, this clonotype turned up many times. This rearrangement joins TRBV20-1 to TRBJ2-1, with 15 bases identical to TRBD2. CDR3 length: 16 residues. Germline CDR1 reads DFQATT; CDR2 reads SNEGSKA (reference sequence). Losses at the gene ends were 6 bases for V and 1 base for J; bases not matched to a gene: 4. The CDR3 DNA reads as TGCAGTGCCATGGGACTAGCGGGAGGATCCTACAATGAGCAGTTCTTC. This gives the protein CSAMGLAGGSYNEQFF.

This clonotype was detected ten times or more. J is TRBJ2-7 and V is TRBV28; maybe TRBD2 (6 bases). The V gene's germline CDR1 is MDHEN and CDR2 SYDVKM. The CDR3 runs 16 residues. Deletions cut 2 bases from V and 2 bases from J, with 16 bases between. The CDR3 DNA is TGTGCCAGCAGTTTAGTATACGGGAGTAGGCCCTACGAGCAGTACTTC. This encodes CASSLVYGSRPYEQYF.

This clonotype was observed a handful of times. V usage is TRBV29-1 and J usage is TRBJ1-3, with D possibly matching TRBD1 (5 bases). Trimming pared 3 bases from V and 7 bases from J, leaving 10 bases between. This CDR3 has 12 residues. CDR1 is SQVTM, CDR2 ANQGSEA, per germline. CDR3 amino acids: CSVDQGGNTIYF. For the CDR3, the DNA is TGCAGCGTTGACCAGGGAGGGAACACCATATATTTT.